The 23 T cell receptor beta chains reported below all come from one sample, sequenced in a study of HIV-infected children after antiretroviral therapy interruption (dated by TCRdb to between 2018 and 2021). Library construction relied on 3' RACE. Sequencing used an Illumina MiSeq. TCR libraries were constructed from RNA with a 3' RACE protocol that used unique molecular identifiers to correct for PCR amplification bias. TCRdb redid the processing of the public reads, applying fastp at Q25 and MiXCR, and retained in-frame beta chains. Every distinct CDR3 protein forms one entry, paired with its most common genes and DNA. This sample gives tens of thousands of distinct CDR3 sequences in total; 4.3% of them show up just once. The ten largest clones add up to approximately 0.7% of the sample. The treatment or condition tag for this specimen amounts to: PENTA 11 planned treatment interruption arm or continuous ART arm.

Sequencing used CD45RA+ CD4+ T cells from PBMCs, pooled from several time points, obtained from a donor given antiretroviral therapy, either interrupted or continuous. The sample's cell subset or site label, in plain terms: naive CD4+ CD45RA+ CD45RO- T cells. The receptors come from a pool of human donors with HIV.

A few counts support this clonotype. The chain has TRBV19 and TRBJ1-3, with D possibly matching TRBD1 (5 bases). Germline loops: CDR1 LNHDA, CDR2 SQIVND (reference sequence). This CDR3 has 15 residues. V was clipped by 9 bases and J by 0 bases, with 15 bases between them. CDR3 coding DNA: TGTGCCAGCAGAATAATGGGGGGCTCTGGAAACACCATATATTTT. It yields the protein CASRIMGGSGNTIYF.

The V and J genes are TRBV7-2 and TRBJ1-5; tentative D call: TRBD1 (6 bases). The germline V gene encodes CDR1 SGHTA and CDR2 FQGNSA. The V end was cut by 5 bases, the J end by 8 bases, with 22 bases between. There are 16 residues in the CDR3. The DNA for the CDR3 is TGTGCCAGCAGCCCAGGAGCAGGGGCGAACCAGAAGCCCCAGCATTTT. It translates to CASSPGAGANQKPQHF.

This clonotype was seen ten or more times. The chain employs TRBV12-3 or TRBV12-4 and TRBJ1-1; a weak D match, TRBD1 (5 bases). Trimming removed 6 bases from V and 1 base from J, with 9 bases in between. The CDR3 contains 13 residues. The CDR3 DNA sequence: TGTGCCAGCAGCGACAGCAGGAACACTGAAGCTTTCTTT. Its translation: CASSDSRNTEAFF.

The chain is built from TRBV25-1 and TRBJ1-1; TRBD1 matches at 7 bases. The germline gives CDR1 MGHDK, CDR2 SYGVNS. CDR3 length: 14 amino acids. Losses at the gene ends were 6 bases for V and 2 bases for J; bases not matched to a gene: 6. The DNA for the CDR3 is TGTGCCAGCAGCACGGGACAGCTTAACACTGAAGCTTTCTTT. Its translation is CASSTGQLNTEAFF.

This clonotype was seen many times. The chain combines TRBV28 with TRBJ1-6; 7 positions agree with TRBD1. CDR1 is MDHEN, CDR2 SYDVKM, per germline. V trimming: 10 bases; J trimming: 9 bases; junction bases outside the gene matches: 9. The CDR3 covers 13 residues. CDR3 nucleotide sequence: TGTGCCACCCGCAGGGGGTCGAGTTCACCCCTCCACTTT. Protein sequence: CATRRGSSSPLHF.

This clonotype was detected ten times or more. The CDR3 spells CASSMPSRGGDTEAFF. The CDR3 coding sequence is TGTGCCAGTAGTATGCCGTCAAGGGGGGGCGACACTGAAGCTTTCTTT. J is TRBJ1-1 and V is TRBV19; weak D call: TRBD1 (6 bases). This CDR3 is 16 amino acids long. Trimming removed 3 bases from V and 3 bases from J, with 17 bases in between. Germline V gives CDR1 LNHDA, CDR2 SQIVND (reference sequence).

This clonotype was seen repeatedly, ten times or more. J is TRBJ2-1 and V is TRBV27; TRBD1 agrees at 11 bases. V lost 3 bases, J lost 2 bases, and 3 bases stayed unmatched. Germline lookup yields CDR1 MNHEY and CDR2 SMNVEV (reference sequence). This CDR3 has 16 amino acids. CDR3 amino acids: CASSLGTGGAYNEQFF. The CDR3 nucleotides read TGTGCCAGCAGTTTGGGGACAGGGGGGGCCTACAATGAGCAGTTCTTC.

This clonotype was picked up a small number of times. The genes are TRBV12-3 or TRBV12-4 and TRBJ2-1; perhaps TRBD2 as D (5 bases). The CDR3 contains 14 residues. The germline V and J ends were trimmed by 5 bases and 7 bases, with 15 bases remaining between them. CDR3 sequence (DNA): TGTGCCAGCAGTAAAGGGAGTTTGAAGAATGAGCAGTTCTTC. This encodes CASSKGSLKNEQFF.

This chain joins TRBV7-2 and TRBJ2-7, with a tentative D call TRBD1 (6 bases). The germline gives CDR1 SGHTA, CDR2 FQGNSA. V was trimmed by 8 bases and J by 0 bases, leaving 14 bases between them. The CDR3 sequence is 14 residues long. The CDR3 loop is CASWKDSVSYEQYF. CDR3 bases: TGTGCCAGCTGGAAGGACAGTGTCTCCTACGAGCAGTACTTC.

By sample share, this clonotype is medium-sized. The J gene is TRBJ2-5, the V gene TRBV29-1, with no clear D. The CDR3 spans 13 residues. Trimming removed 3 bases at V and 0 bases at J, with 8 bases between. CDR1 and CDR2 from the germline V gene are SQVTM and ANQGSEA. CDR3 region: CSVEFSDQETQYF. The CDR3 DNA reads TGCAGCGTTGAGTTTTCTGACCAAGAGACCCAGTACTTC.

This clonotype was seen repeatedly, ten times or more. As DNA, the CDR3 is TGTGCCAGCAGCTACCGGACAGGGTCCACCGGGGAGCTGTTTTTT. It codes for CASSYRTGSTGELFF. The chain combines TRBV11-1 with TRBJ2-2; 8 bases line up with TRBD1. The germline gives CDR1 SGHAT, CDR2 FQDESV (reference sequence). Unmatched junction bases numbered 5, after V lost 4 bases and J lost 4 bases. The CDR3 has 15 amino acids.

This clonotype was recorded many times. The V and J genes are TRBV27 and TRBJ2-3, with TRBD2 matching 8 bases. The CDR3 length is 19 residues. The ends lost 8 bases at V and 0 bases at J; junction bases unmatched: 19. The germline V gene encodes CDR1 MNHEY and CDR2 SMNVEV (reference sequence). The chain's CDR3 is CASLPGLAGTGGSTDTQYF. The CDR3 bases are TGTGCCAGCCTACCGGGGTTAGCGGGGACGGGGGGGAGCACAGATACGCAGTATTTT.

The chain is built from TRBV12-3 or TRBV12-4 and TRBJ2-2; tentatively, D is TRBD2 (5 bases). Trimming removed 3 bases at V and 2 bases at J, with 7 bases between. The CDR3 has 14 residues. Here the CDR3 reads CASSLRANTGELFF. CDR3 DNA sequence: TGTGCCAGCAGTTTGAGGGCCAACACCGGGGAGCTGTTTTTT.

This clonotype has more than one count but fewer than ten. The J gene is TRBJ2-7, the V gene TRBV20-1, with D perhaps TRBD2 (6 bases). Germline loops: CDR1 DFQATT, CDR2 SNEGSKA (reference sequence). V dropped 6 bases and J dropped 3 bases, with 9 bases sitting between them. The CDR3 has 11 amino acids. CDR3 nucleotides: TGCAGTGCCTCGGACTACTACGAGCAGTACTTC. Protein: CSASDYYEQYF.

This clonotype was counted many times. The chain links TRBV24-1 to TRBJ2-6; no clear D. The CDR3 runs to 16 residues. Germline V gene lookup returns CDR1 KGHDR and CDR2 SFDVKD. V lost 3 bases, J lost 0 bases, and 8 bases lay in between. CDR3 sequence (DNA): TGTGCCACCAGTGATACAAGTAGCTCTGGGGCCAACGTCCTGACTTTC. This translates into CATSDTSSSGANVLTF.

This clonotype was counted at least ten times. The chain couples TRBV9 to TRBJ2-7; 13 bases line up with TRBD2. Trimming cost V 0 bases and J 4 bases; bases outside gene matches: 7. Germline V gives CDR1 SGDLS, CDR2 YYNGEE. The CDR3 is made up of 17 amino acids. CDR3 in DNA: TGTGCCAGCAGCGTAGCTCCTGAGACTAGCGGGGGGTACGAGCAGTACTTC. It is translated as CASSVAPETSGGYEQYF.

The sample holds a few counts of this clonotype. CDR3 sequence reads: CASSLDRYSYEQYF. For the CDR3, the DNA is TGTGCCAGCAGCCTGGACAGATATAGCTACGAGCAGTACTTC. The V gene is TRBV7-2, the J gene TRBJ2-7; D perhaps matches TRBD1 (6 bases). Germline lookup yields CDR1 SGHTA and CDR2 FQGNSA. The CDR3 is made up of 14 amino acids. Trimming pared 5 bases from V and 3 bases from J, leaving 14 bases between.

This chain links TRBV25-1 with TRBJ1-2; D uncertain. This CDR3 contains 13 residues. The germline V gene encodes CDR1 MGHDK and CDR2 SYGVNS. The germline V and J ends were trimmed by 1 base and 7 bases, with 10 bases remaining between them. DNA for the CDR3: TGTGCCAGCAGTGAATCAGAGGGAACTGGCTACACCTTC. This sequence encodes CASSESEGTGYTF.

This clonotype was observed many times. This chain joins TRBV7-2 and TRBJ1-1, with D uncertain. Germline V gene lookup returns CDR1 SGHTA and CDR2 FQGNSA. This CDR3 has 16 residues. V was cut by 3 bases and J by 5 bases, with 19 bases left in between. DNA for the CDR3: TGTGCCAGCAGCTTTGTTGGCTCTCTAAAAAGGACTGAAGCTTTCTTT. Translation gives CASSFVGSLKRTEAFF. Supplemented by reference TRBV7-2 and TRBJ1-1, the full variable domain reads GAGVSQSPSNKVTEKGKDVELRCDPISGHTALYWYRQSLGQGLEFLIYFQGNSAPDKSGLPSDRFSAERTGGSVSTLTIQRTQQEDSAVYLCASSFVGSLKRTEAFFGQGTRLTVV.

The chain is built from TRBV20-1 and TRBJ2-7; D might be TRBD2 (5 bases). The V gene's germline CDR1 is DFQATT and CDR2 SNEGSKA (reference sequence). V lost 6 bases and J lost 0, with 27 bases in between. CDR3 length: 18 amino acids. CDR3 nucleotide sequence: TGCAGTGCCTCACAAGATCTAATTTATAAGGGAGACTCCTACGAGCAGTACTTC. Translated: CSASQDLIYKGDSYEQYF.

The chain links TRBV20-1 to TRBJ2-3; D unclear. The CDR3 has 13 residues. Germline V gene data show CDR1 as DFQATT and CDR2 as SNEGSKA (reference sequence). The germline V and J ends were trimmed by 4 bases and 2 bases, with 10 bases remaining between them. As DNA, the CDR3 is TGCAGTGCTACAGGAATATCCACAGATACGCAGTATTTT. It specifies CSATGISTDTQYF.

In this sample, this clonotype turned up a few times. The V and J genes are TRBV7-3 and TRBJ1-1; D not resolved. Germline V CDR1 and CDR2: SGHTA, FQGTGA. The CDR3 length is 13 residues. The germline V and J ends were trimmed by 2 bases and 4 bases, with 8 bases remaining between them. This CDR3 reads CASSLLAGTEAFF. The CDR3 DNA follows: TGTGCCAGCAGCTTACTCGCGGGCACTGAAGCTTTCTTT.

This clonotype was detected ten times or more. The CDR3 sequence: CAWTPLPASNEQYF. The CDR3 DNA reads TGTGCCTGGACTCCCCTTCCGGCGTCCAACGAGCAGTACTTC. This rearrangement joins TRBV30 to TRBJ2-7; no reliable D call. The CDR3 has 14 residues. The V end lost 4 bases, the J end lost 5 bases, and 18 bases lay between the germline ends. Germline V gene sequence: CDR1 GTSNPN, CDR2 SVGIG (reference sequence).